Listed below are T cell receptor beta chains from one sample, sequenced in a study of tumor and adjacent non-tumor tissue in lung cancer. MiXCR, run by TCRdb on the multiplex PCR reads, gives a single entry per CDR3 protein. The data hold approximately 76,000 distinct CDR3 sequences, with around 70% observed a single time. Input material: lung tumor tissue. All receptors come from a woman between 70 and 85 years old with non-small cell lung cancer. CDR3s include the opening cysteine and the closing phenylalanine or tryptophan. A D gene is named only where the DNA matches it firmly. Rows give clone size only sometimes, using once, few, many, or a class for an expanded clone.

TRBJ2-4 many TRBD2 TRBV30 CAWSRTSGALAKNIQYF TGTGCCTGGAGTAGGACTAGCGGGGCCCTAGCCAAAAACATTCAGTACTTC
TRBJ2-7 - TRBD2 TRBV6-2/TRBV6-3 CTSSSQTSGRPRRDNEQYF TGTACCAGCAGTTCCCAGACTAGCGGGAGGCCGCGAAGAGACAATGAGCAGTACTTC
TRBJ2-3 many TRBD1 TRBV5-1 CASSQGALYSADTQYF TGCGCCAGCAGTCAGGGGGCGCTTTATTCCGCAGATACGCAGTATTTT
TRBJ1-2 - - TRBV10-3 CAISPGAYYGYTF TGTGCCATCAGTCCCGGGGCATACTATGGCTACACTTTC
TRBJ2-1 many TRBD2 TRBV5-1 CASSLGLADGSEQFF TGCGCCAGCAGCTTGGGACTAGCGGATGGAAGTGAGCAGTTCTTC
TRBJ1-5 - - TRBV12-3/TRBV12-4 CASSLGVMGGDQPQHF TGTGCCAGCAGTTTGGGGGTCATGGGGGGCGATCAACCCCAGCATTTT
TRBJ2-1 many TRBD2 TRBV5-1 CASSLEPTGGGEHNEQFF TGCGCCAGCAGCTTGGAACCCACCGGGGGGGGAGAGCACAATGAGCAGTTCTTC
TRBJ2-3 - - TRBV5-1 CASFDGGLSTDTQYF TGCGCCAGCTTCGATGGGGGACTTTCCACAGATACGCAGTATTTT
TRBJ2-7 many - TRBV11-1 CASSALVATRDKQYF TGTGCCAGCAGCGCCCTTGTGGCGACGAGGGACAAGCAGTACTTC
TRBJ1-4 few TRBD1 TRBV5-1 CASSLVGTGNEKLFF TGCGCCAGCAGCTTGGTAGGGACAGGGAATGAAAAACTGTTTTTT
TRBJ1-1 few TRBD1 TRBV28 CASSLWQGADTEAFF TGTGCCAGCAGTTTATGGCAGGGGGCGGACACTGAAGCTTTCTTT
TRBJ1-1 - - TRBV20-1 CTARDPKTGMNTEAFF TGCACTGCCAGAGATCCTAAGACAGGAATGAACACTGAAGCTTTCTTT
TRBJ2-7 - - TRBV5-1 CASSFDSGVREQYF TGCGCCAGCAGCTTCGACAGTGGGGTACGGGAGCAGTACTTC
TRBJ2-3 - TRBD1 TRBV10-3 CAISGDRDIDTQYF TGTGCCATCAGCGGGGACAGGGACATAGATACGCAGTATTTT
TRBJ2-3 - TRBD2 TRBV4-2 CASVQDGRAVDTQYF TGTGCCAGCGTCCAAGATGGGAGGGCGGTAGATACGCAGTATTTT
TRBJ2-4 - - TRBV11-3 CASSKMRQTQLAKNIQYF TGTGCCAGCAGCAAGATGAGACAGACACAATTAGCCAAAAACATTCAGTACTTC
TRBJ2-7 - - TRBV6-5 CASSYPGPSASRRNAQYF TGTGCCAGCAGTTATCCCGGGCCGTCCGCTAGCAGGAGAAATGCGCAGTACTTC
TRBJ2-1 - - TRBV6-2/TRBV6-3 CASSSQGRPFF TGTGCCAGCAGTTCCCAGGGCCGGCCGTTCTTC
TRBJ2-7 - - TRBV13 CASSPRQLLDEQYF TGTGCCAGCAGCCCCAGACAGTTGTTAGACGAGCAATACTTC
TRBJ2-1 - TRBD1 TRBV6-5 CASRRQGDHNERFF TGTGCCAGCAGAAGACAGGGGGACCACAATGAGCGGTTTTTC
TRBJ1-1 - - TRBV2 CASSDVSGVQALF TGTGCCAGCAGTGACGTTTCGGGGGTTCAAGCTCTCTTT
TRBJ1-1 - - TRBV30 CAWSVGIRGATEAFF TGTGCCTGGAGTGTCGGGATAAGGGGAGCCACTGAAGCGTTCTTT
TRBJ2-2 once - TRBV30 CTWNVGTSTGELFF TGTACCTGGAATGTGGGGACCAGCACCGGGGAGCTGTTTTTT
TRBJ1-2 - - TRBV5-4 CASSLGGPGVVGYTF TGTGCCAGCAGCCTGGGTGGGCCAGGGGTGGTTGGCTACACCTTC
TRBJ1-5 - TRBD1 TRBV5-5 CADSLQGAGNQSQHF TGTGCCGACAGCTTGCAGGGGGCGGGGAATCAGTCCCAGCATTTT
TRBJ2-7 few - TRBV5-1 CASSLAEGFGLKVTYEQYF TGCGCCAGCAGCCTCGCTGAGGGATTTGGGTTGAAGGTAACCTACGAGCAGTACTTC
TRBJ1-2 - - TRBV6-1 CASSETPWEESYGYTF TGTGCCAGCAGTGAAACGCCTTGGGAAGAGAGCTATGGCTACACCTTC
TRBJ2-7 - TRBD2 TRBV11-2 CASSLTAGLAGGEQYF TGTGCCAGCAGCCTCACAGCCGGGCTAGCGGGAGGCGAGCAGTACTTC
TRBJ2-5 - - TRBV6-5 CASSYPELERGETQYF TGCGCCAGCAGTTACCCCGAGCTGGAGAGGGGAGAGACCCAGTACTTC
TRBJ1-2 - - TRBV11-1 CTSSHSGVDYDYTF TGTACCAGCAGTCATTCGGGAGTTGACTATGACTACACCTTC
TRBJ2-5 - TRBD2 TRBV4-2 CASSQGAAGGQGTQYF TGTGCCAGCAGTCAAGGGGCAGCGGGAGGCCAAGGGACCCAGTACTTC
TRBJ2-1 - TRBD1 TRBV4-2 CTNSHGTGDTDNEQFF TGTACCAACAGCCACGGAACAGGGGACACCGACAATGAGCAGTTCTTC
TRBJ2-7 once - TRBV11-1 CAASLEADSYDQYF TGTGCCGCCAGCTTAGAGGCAGACAGCTACGATCAGTACTTC
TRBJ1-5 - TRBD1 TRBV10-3 CVISQQGKSNQPQHF TGTGTCATCAGTCAACAGGGGAAAAGCAATCAGCCCCAGCATTTT
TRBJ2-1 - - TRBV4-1 CASLNRWGDYNEQFF TGCGCCAGCTTGAACCGTTGGGGGGACTACAATGAGCAGTTCTTC
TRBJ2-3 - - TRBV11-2 CASSLDRADTRYF TGTGCCAGCAGTTTAGATAGGGCAGATACGCGGTATTTT
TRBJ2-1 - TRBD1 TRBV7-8 CASSSNPETGDYNEQFF TGTGCCAGCAGCTCAAATCCAGAGACAGGGGACTACAATGAGCAGTTCTTC
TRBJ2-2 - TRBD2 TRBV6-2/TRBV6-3 CACSYAGGVTGELFF TGTGCCTGCAGTTATGCGGGAGGGGTCACCGGGGAGCTTTTTTTT
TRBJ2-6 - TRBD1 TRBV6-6 CAIRGNTGANVLTF TGTGCCATCAGGGGGAACACTGGGGCCAACGTCCTGACTTTC